Following are 9 T cell receptor beta chains from one sample sequenced in a study of blood T cells in healthy people across ages. Sample-barcoded 5' priming and a J-beta primer mix drove a second PCR of about 7 to 12 cycles. MiXCR, run by TCRdb on the 5' RACE reads, gives a single entry per CDR3 protein. Among about 1,800,000 distinct CDR3 sequences, approximately 28% were seen once, and the ten largest hold over 7%. Material for sequencing was blood. These receptors all stem from a woman in her thirties in good health.

This chain links TRBV2 with TRBJ1-2; the match to TRBD1 covers 9 bases. Germline CDR1 reads SNHLY; CDR2 reads FYNNEI. This CDR3 spans 14 amino acids. V trimming: 7 bases; J trimming: 8 bases; junction bases outside the gene matches: 11. The CDR3 DNA is TGTGCCAGCATTAGGGGACAGGGTACTCGAGGCTACACCTTC. It codes for CASIRGQGTRGYTF.

This clonotype was found many times. The chain joins TRBV6-5 to TRBJ2-3; D gene unclear. CDR3 length equals 13 residues. V lost 5 bases and J lost 2, with 8 bases in between. Germline V lookup: CDR1 MNHEY, CDR2 SVGAGI. The CDR3 bases are TGTGCCAGCAGTGGGAAAGTCACAGATACGCAGTATTTT. It codes for CASSGKVTDTQYF.

Comment on this clonotype: A read error may account for a junction end that differs from germline. The chain uses TRBV4-2 and TRBJ2-1, with D possibly being TRBD2 (5 bases). The CDR3 covers 13 residues. Germline V gene data show CDR1 as LGHNA and CDR2 as YNFKEQ. The DNA of the CDR3 is TGTGCCAGCAGCCAAGGGACTGGTGAGGAGCGGTTCTTC. This codes for CASSQGTGEERFF.

V gene TRBV7-3 combines with J gene TRBJ2-1, with TRBD1 matching over 9 bases. This CDR3 has 17 residues. Germline V gene sequence: CDR1 SGHTA, CDR2 FQGTGA. V was clipped by 5 bases and J by 4 bases; unmatched bases: 12. CDR3 loop: CASSPITGTGRYNEQFF. As DNA, the CDR3 is TGTGCCAGCAGCCCTATTACCGGGACAGGGAGATACAATGAGCAGTTCTTC. Drawing the rest from reference TRBV7-3 and TRBJ2-1, the complete variable domain is GAGVSQTPSNKVTEKGKYVELRCDPISGHTALYWYRQSLGQGPEFLIYFQGTGAADDSGLPNDRFFAVRPEGSVSTLKIQRTERGDSAVYLCASSPITGTGRYNEQFFGPGTRLTVL.

This clonotype has more than one count but fewer than ten. The chain uses TRBV15 and TRBJ2-6; D not resolved. The CDR3 consists of 14 residues. Trimming took 6 bases from V and 0 from J, leaving 6 bases between them. Germline CDR1 is LNHNV and CDR2 is YYDKDF (reference sequence). CDR3 in DNA: TGTGCCACCAGGGACCCCTCTGGGGCCAACGTCCTGACTTTC. It translates to CATRDPSGANVLTF.

The rearrangement links TRBV7-2 to TRBJ2-3; 16 nucleotides agree with TRBD2. The CDR3 is 18 residues long. With V trimmed by 1 base and J by 5 bases, 6 bases remained unmatched. Per the germline V gene, CDR1 is SGHTA and CDR2 is FQGNSA. In nucleotides, the CDR3 is TGTGCCAGCAGCTTAGATGGGGGACTAGCGGGGGGGCAAGATACGCAGTATTTT. Its translation: CASSLDGGLAGGQDTQYF.

This clonotype came up many times. The gene calls are TRBV5-6 and TRBJ2-5; no clear D. V dropped 4 bases and J dropped 7 bases, with 11 bases sitting between them. This CDR3 region has 12 residues. The germline gives CDR1 SGHDT, CDR2 YYEEEE. CDR3 in DNA: TGTGCCAGCAGCAATTCGCCCGGGACCCAGTACTTC. Translation: CASSNSPGTQYF.

This clonotype has just a few counts. The chain recombines TRBV5-1 with TRBJ1-2; possible D gene TRBD1, 6 bases. V dropped 5 bases and J dropped 4 bases, with 12 bases sitting between them. Germline V gene data show CDR1 as SGHRS and CDR2 as YFSETQ. The CDR3 is made up of 13 amino acids. CDR3 sequence reads: CASRSGGGYGYTF. CDR3 in DNA: TGCGCCAGCAGATCAGGAGGGGGCTATGGCTACACCTTC.

This clonotype was observed a few times. The rearrangement uses TRBV3-1 and TRBJ2-7, with D possibly matching TRBD2 (5 bases). The CDR3 length is 13 residues. Trimming cost V 4 bases and J 7 bases, with 14 bases left between them. The germline V gene has CDR1 LGHDT and CDR2 YNNKEL (reference sequence). CDR3 DNA: TGTGCCAGCAGCCTGCCGGACTCTGGTGAGCAGTACTTC. It yields the protein CASSLPDSGEQYF.